The rows below give T cell receptor beta chains drawn from one sample of a study of vaccination and CD4 T cells after COVID-19. Their cognate antigens are unknown. TCRdb redid the calling of the PCR reads with MiXCR, one entry per CDR3 protein. The sample holds more than 10,000 distinct CDR3 sequences, roughly two thirds seen once. The sample taken for sequencing was CD4+ T cells from blood, cultured in vitro. These receptors originate from a human donor who had recovered from COVID-19. Each CDR3 is given with its conserved first and last residue. A D gene is named only where the DNA matches it firmly. Size is omitted from some rows. Given values are once, few, many or a class for expanded clones.

D gene,J gene,V gene,clone size,CDR3 DNA,CDR3 protein
-,TRBJ1-1,TRBV7-2,medium-sized,TGTGCCAGCAGCCCGGAAGGGATTTTGGTCACTGAAGCTTTCTTT,CASSPEGILVTEAFF
-,TRBJ2-3,TRBV7-8,-,TGTGCCAGCAGGCCCCTGAGTGCCGGGAGTCCCCTCACAGATACGCAGTATTTT,CASRPLSAGSPLTDTQYF
TRBD1,TRBJ1-1,TRBV29-1,-,TGCAGCGTTGAAGTTAACAGGGGCCCAATGAACACTGAAGCTTTCTTT,CSVEVNRGPMNTEAFF
-,TRBJ2-4,TRBV7-2,-,TGTGCCAGCAGCGACCCCTCCAACATTCAGTACTTC,CASSDPSNIQYF
-,TRBJ1-1,TRBV20-1,-,TGCAGTGCAGGCGGAAAGGGAAGGTGGGGCACTGAAGCTTTCTTT,CSAGGKGRWGTEAFF
-,TRBJ1-5,TRBV28,-,TGTGCCAGCAGTCCCTGGGGGGGTATGGATCAGCCCCAGCATTTT,CASSPWGGMDQPQHF
-,TRBJ2-1,TRBV20-1,-,TGCAGTGCTTCAGAGGGGGGACTGGGGGAGTTCTTC,CSASEGGLGEFF
TRBD1,TRBJ1-2,TRBV30,once,TGTGCCTGGACCAGGGGGTCAGGCTACACCTTC,CAWTRGSGYTF
-,TRBJ1-5,TRBV2,-,TGTGCCAGCAGTGGGGCAAATCAGCCCCAGCATTTT,CASSGANQPQHF
TRBD1,TRBJ1-6,TRBV7-3,-,TGTGCCAGCAGCTTGACAGGGGGCGGTTCACCCCTCCACTTT,CASSLTGGGSPLHF
TRBD1,TRBJ2-3,TRBV7-2,-,TGTGCCAGCAGCTTCCGGACAGGGCGATTCACAGATACGCAGTATTTT,CASSFRTGRFTDTQYF
TRBD1,TRBJ1-4,TRBV11-2,-,TGTGCCAGCAGGGTGACAGGGGGTGTTGAAAAACTGTTTTTT,CASRVTGGVEKLFF
TRBD2,TRBJ2-1,TRBV7-3,-,TGTGCCAGCAGCCCCTCCGCTAGCGGTCTCGATGAGCAGTTCTTC,CASSPSASGLDEQFF
TRBD1,TRBJ1-2,TRBV7-9,few,TGTGCCAGCAGCCCCTCAGGGGGCGTGGGGGTTGGCTACACCTTC,CASSPSGGVGVGYTF
-,TRBJ2-2,TRBV12-3/TRBV12-4,-,TGTGCCAGCAGTTACGTGGCGGCGCACACCGGGGAGCTGTTTTTT,CASSYVAAHTGELFF
-,TRBJ1-2,TRBV4-3,-,TGCGCCAGCAGCCAAGAATACGGGGGGTCACGTAGGCATGGCTACACCTTC,CASSQEYGGSRRHGYTF
TRBD2,TRBJ2-3,TRBV7-2,-,TGTGCCAGCAGCTTGACCCGGACTAGAGGCCCTAGCACAGATACGCAGTATTTT,CASSLTRTRGPSTDTQYF
-,TRBJ2-5,TRBV20-1,-,TGCAGTGCTAGAGACTTCGGGGGACGGCCTCCGGAGACCCAGTACTTC,CSARDFGGRPPETQYF
TRBD1,TRBJ2-2,TRBV28,-,TGTGCCAGCAGTTTAAGACAGGGGGTACCCGGGGAGCTGTTTTTT,CASSLRQGVPGELFF
TRBD1,TRBJ1-2,TRBV7-2,-,TGTGCCAGCAGTCCAGGGGGGCTCTATGGCTACACCTTC,CASSPGGLYGYTF
-,TRBJ2-7,TRBV11-2,-,TGTGCCAGCAGCTTAGATGCGGGCAGACCTCTTTCCGAGCAGTACTTC,CASSLDAGRPLSEQYF
-,TRBJ1-1,TRBV11-2,-,TGTGCCAGCAGCTTCGAAAAGGGCCGTGAAGCTTTCTTT,CASSFEKGREAFF
-,TRBJ1-1,TRBV30,once,TGTGCCATCGACCAGGGAATTACTGAAGCTTTCTTT,CAIDQGITEAFF
TRBD2,TRBJ2-1,TRBV30,few,TGTGCCTGGAGCCGACGGGGGGGCTCCTACAATGAGCAGTTCTTC,CAWSRRGGSYNEQFF
-,TRBJ2-2,TRBV11-2,large,TGTGCCAGCAGCGCGGACACCGGGGAGCTGTTTTTT,CASSADTGELFF
-,TRBJ2-7,TRBV2,-,TGTGCCAGCAGTGAAGCAAAGGGGAAGCAGTACTTC,CASSEAKGKQYF
TRBD2,TRBJ2-7,TRBV6-1,-,TGTGCCAGCACCCGCGGGGGGACCTCCTACGAGCAGTACTTC,CASTRGGTSYEQYF
-,TRBJ2-5,TRBV21-1,-,TGTGCCAGCAGCAACTTGGGACAGCGGGAGACCCAGTACTTC,CASSNLGQRETQYF
-,TRBJ2-1,TRBV19,-,TGTGCCAGTAGTATGTCCGGTGGCGGGCCCCGGGAGCAGTTCTTC,CASSMSGGGPREQFF
-,TRBJ1-2,TRBV27,once,TGTGCCAGCAGGACTCGTCACTATGGCTACACCTTC,CASRTRHYGYTF
-,TRBJ1-2,TRBV6-5,-,TGTGCCAGCAGTTACGGCAGTAGCTATGGCTACACCTTC,CASSYGSSYGYTF
TRBD2,TRBJ2-2,TRBV28,once,TGTGCCAGCAGTCCCTCACTGAGACTAGCGCCCGGGGAGCTGTTTTTT,CASSPSLRLAPGELFF
-,TRBJ1-1,TRBV12-5,-,TGTGCTAGTGGTCCGGGGGTCGCTGAAGCTTTCTTT,CASGPGVAEAFF